This entry lists 29 T cell receptor beta chains sequenced from one sample in a study of shared clonotypes between healthy human individuals. Profiling relied on immunoSEQ multiplex PCR, and the TCRdb table lists in-frame clones only, not all of them. The data contain a few million clones, almost 96% of them singletons. The sample taken for sequencing was naive CD4+ T cells sorted from blood. The sample's subset: CD45RA+ positively selected. All receptors come from a man younger than 35 in good health.

The chain combines TRBV10-3 with TRBJ1-2; possible D gene TRBD1, 6 bases. Per the germline V gene, CDR1 is ENHRY and CDR2 is SYGVKD. The CDR3 is made up of 14 amino acids. Trimming took 4 bases from V and 8 from J, leaving 17 bases between them. DNA for the CDR3: TGTGCCATCAGTGGCCTACAGGGATCGGGGGGCTACACCTTC. This translates into CAISGLQGSGGYTF.

This rearrangement joins TRBV20-1 to TRBJ2-5; no clear D gene. CDR3 size: 11 residues. Germline CDR1 reads DFQATT; CDR2 reads SNEGSKA (reference sequence). V was trimmed by 5 bases and J by 5 bases, leaving 9 bases between them. CDR3 coding DNA: TGCAGTGCTTTCGACCGGGAGACCCAGTACTTC. Protein: CSAFDRETQYF.

The chain joins TRBV19 to TRBJ2-7; a weak D match, TRBD1 (6 bases). The CDR3 is 14 residues long. From germline, CDR1 is LNHDA and CDR2 SQIVND (reference sequence). V was cut by 2 bases and J by 3 bases, with 11 bases left in between. The DNA of the CDR3 is TGTGCCAGTAGTATAACCCCAGGGGTCTACGAGCAGTACTTC. It specifies CASSITPGVYEQYF. Full variable domain (remainder filled in from reference TRBV19 and TRBJ2-7): DGGITQSPKYLFRKEGQNVTLSCEQNLNHDAMYWYRQDPGQGLRLIYYSQIVNDFQKGDIAEGYSVSREKKESFPLTVTSAQKNPTAFYLCASSITPGVYEQYFGPGTRLTVT.

CDR3 nucleotide sequence: TGTGCCAGCAGCTTGGCGGCTAGCGGGCACAATGAGCAGTTCTTC. Translated, it gives CASSLAASGHNEQFF. The genes are TRBV5-4 and TRBJ2-1, with 8 bases lining up with TRBD2. This CDR3 comprises 15 residues. Germline lookup yields CDR1 SGHNT and CDR2 YYREEE (reference sequence). V shed 0 bases and J 5 bases; nucleotides not matched to a gene: 4. The full variable domain, with the rest looked up from reference TRBV5-4 and TRBJ2-1, is ETGVTQSPTHLIKTRGQQVTLRCSSQSGHNTVSWYQQALGQGPQFIFQYYREEENGRGNFPPRFSGLQFPNYSSELNVNALELDDSALYLCASSLAASGHNEQFFGPGTRLTVL.

The chain links TRBV2 to TRBJ1-6, with no clear D. Germline-derived CDR1 and CDR2 are SNHLY and FYNNEI. Trimming left V 6 bases short and J 10 bases short, with 16 bases between. There are 14 residues in the CDR3. CDR3: CASRPDGLQSPLHF. The CDR3 nucleotides are TGTGCCAGCAGACCCGACGGCCTCCAATCACCCCTCCACTTT.

Remarks on this clone: The same CDR3 can be traced to other DNA sequences in this sample. The chain links TRBV29-1 to TRBJ1-1, with a tentative D call TRBD1 (5 bases). Germline V gives CDR1 SQVTM, CDR2 ANQGSEA. Trimming took off 5 bases at V and 2 bases at J, with 12 bases between the two ends. This CDR3 contains 13 residues. As DNA, the CDR3 is TGCAGCGTTAAGGGACGGCTTAACACTGAAGCTTTCTTT. Protein: CSVKGRLNTEAFF.

This clone was detected a few times. This chain joins TRBV7-6 and TRBJ2-1; tentative D call: TRBD2 (6 bases). Germline V gene sequence: CDR1 SGHVS, CDR2 FNYEAQ. The CDR3 consists of 15 residues. Trimming took 4 bases from V and 6 from J, leaving 16 bases between them. This CDR3 reads CASSSTGSDLNEQFF. Here the CDR3 DNA reads TGTGCCAGCAGCTCGACCGGGAGTGATCTCAATGAGCAGTTCTTC.

The CDR3 DNA is TGTGCCAGCAGTTACGGGTCTAGCGGGAGGAAAGAGACCCAGTACTTC. Residues: CASSYGSSGRKETQYF. V is TRBV6-6 and J is TRBJ2-5, with 11 bases matching TRBD2. Germline-derived CDR1 and CDR2 are MNHNY and SVGAGI (reference sequence). V shed 2 bases and J 3 bases; nucleotides not matched to a gene: 5. The CDR3 contains 16 residues.

The V and J genes are TRBV11-2 and TRBJ2-3; 7 bases are a match to TRBD1. The germline V gene encodes CDR1 SGHAT and CDR2 FQNNGV. J was trimmed by 2 bases and V by 7 bases; bases with no gene match: 9. This CDR3 is 15 amino acids long. The CDR3 region has the DNA TGTGCCAGCACCAACAGGGGCAGACCCACAGATACGCAGTATTTT. Its translation is CASTNRGRPTDTQYF.

A few counts support this clone. The chain is built from TRBV5-1 and TRBJ1-6; 7 bases fit TRBD1. Unmatched junction bases numbered 4, after V lost 4 bases and J lost 6 bases. The CDR3 runs to 14 residues. Germline V gene sequence: CDR1 SGHRS, CDR2 YFSETQ. This CDR3 reads CASSQGQINSPLHF. Written as DNA, the CDR3 is TGCGCCAGCAGCCAGGGACAGATTAATTCACCCCTCCACTTT.

The chain uses TRBV6-6 and TRBJ2-3; D is unresolved. CDR1 is MNHNY and CDR2 is SVGAGI in the germline V gene (reference sequence). V lost 2 bases and J 0 bases, leaving 9 bases between the germline ends. This CDR3 region has 15 residues. Written as DNA, the CDR3 is TGTGCCAGCAGTTACCATGGGATAAGCACAGATACGCAGTATTTT. It translates to CASSYHGISTDTQYF.

The chain joins TRBV5-6 to TRBJ1-5, with 11 nucleotides matching TRBD1. The J segment lost 1 base and the V segment lost 3 bases, leaving 6 bases of the junction unmatched. CDR3 length: 17 residues. CDR1 and CDR2 (germline): SGHDT, YYEEEE. CDR3 protein: CASSSGQGARSNQPQHF. DNA for the CDR3: TGTGCCAGCAGCTCAGGACAGGGGGCGAGAAGCAATCAGCCCCAGCATTTT.

This clone is a singleton in its sample. This rearrangement joins TRBV15 to TRBJ1-6; TRBD1 aligns across 7 bases. The CDR3 length is 15 residues. The J segment lost 7 bases and the V segment lost 0 bases, leaving 3 bases of the junction unmatched. The V gene's germline CDR1 is LNHNV and CDR2 YYDKDF (reference sequence). In DNA form, the CDR3 reads TGTGCCACCAGCAGAGATCGGGACAGCAATTCACCCCTCCACTTT. This encodes CATSRDRDSNSPLHF.

The chain combines TRBV10-3 with TRBJ2-7, with 8 bases fitting TRBD2. Germline V gene data show CDR1 as ENHRY and CDR2 as SYGVKD. V shed 6 bases and J 2 bases; nucleotides not matched to a gene: 9. The CDR3 runs 15 residues. The CDR3 loop reads CAISLAGLPTYEQYF. In nucleotides, the CDR3 is TGTGCCATCAGCCTAGCGGGTCTCCCTACCTACGAGCAGTACTTC.

As regards this clone: Other DNA sequences in this specimen translate into the identical CDR3. The chain is built from TRBV6-5 and TRBJ2-7, with 10 positions matching TRBD1. V gave up 5 bases and J gave up 6 bases; unmatched junction bases: 4. Germline CDR1 and CDR2: MNHEY and SVGAGI. The CDR3 sequence is 13 residues long. For the CDR3, the DNA is TGTGCCAGCAGTCGACAGGGGGCGGGCGAGCAGTACTTC. Translating it yields CASSRQGAGEQYF.

The chain employs TRBV4-2 and TRBJ2-1; D is uncertain. The germline V gene has CDR1 LGHNA and CDR2 YNFKEQ. CDR3 length: 13 residues. Trimming removed 1 base at V and 6 bases at J, with 7 bases between. The CDR3 bases are TGTGCCAGCAGCCAAGGCACGGTCAATGAGCAGTTCTTC. It encodes CASSQGTVNEQFF.

This chain links TRBV5-4 with TRBJ2-5; 8 nucleotides match TRBD2. The CDR3 runs to 15 residues. Germline CDR1 is SGHNT and CDR2 is YYREEE (reference sequence). Trimming at V came to 0 bases and at J to 3 bases, leaving 4 bases not matched to a gene. The CDR3 DNA reads as TGTGCCAGCAGCTTGGGGGGACTAGGGAAAGAGACCCAGTACTTC. Translating gives CASSLGGLGKETQYF.

The chain's CDR3 is CASVSGSSYEQYF. DNA of the CDR3: TGTGCCAGCGTCAGCGGAAGCTCCTACGAGCAGTACTTC. V gene TRBV28 combines with J gene TRBJ2-7, with D perhaps TRBD2 (5 bases). Germline assignment: CDR1 MDHEN and CDR2 SYDVKM. The CDR3 covers 13 residues. V was shortened by 8 bases and J by 0 bases, with 11 bases between the two germline ends.

This rearrangement joins TRBV6-1 to TRBJ1-2; the D gene is possibly TRBD1 (6 bases). This CDR3 spans 17 amino acids. V gave up 2 bases and J gave up 6 bases, with 22 bases separating them. In germline, CDR1 is MNHNS, CDR2 SASEGT. The CDR3 reads CASSEPGKGTLNDGYTF. CDR3 in DNA: TGTGCCAGCAGTGAACCGGGGAAGGGGACACTAAACGATGGCTACACCTTC.

The V call is TRBV10-3, the J call TRBJ2-7, with 7 positions matching TRBD1. Germline V gene sequence: CDR1 ENHRY, CDR2 SYGVKD. The CDR3 sequence is 14 residues long. The ends lost 4 bases at V and 2 bases at J; junction bases unmatched: 5. CDR3 sequence (DNA): TGTGCCATCAGTGCCACAGGGGAGACCTACGAGCAGTACTTC. Translation gives CAISATGETYEQYF.

V is TRBV5-6 and J is TRBJ1-2, with unresolved D. The V end lost 0 bases, the J end lost 10 bases, and 7 bases lay between the germline ends. Germline V gene sequence: CDR1 SGHDT, CDR2 YYEEEE. This CDR3 region has 11 residues. In DNA, the CDR3 is TGTGCCAGCAGCTTGGCCGGTTTCTACACCTTC. Its protein is CASSLAGFYTF.

The chain has TRBV12-1 and TRBJ1-2; the D call of TRBD1 is as the table states it, not checked on the DNA. TRBV12-1 is annotated as a pseudogene. The CDR3 runs 11 residues. The DNA for the CDR3 is TGTGCCAGCAGGATCCAGGGGGGCTACACCTTC. Its translation is CASRIQGGYTF.

This chain connects TRBV19 to TRBJ2-7; D perhaps matches TRBD1 (6 bases). The CDR3 totals 13 residues. The V end was cut by 9 bases, the J end by 5 bases, with 17 bases between. Germline-derived CDR1 and CDR2 are LNHDA and SQIVND (reference sequence). The CDR3 reads CASRDTTAHEQYF. As DNA, the CDR3 is TGTGCCAGCCGGGACACCACGGCCCACGAGCAGTACTTC.

This rearrangement joins TRBV5-1 to TRBJ2-2, with D perhaps matching TRBD2 (6 bases). V lost 0 bases and J lost 3, with 12 bases in between. The CDR3 is 16 residues long. Germline V gives CDR1 SGHRS, CDR2 YFSETQ. The CDR3 bases are TGCGCCAGCAGCTTGGCCGCGGGGTTTGACACCGGGGAGCTGTTTTTT. This codes for CASSLAAGFDTGELFF.

In this sample, this clone turned up once. The rearrangement uses TRBV10-2 and TRBJ1-1, with 9 bases aligning to TRBD1. The V and J ends lost 6 bases and 3 bases, in that order; junction bases with no gene match: 8. CDR1 and CDR2 (germline): WSHSY, SAAADI. The CDR3 totals 15 residues. Here the CDR3 DNA reads TGCGCCAGCAGCCTTTGGGACAGGGAGTACACTGAAGCTTTCTTT. Protein sequence: CASSLWDREYTEAFF.

The rearrangement links TRBV18 to TRBJ2-7, with 9 bases matching TRBD1. The CDR3 is 18 residues long. From germline, CDR1 is KGHSH and CDR2 LQKENI. Trimming took 2 bases from V and 4 from J; bases not matched to a gene: 15. CDR3 loop: CASSPFRLKGTGYYEQYF. CDR3 coding DNA: TGTGCCAGCTCACCATTTCGCCTTAAAGGGACAGGGTATTACGAGCAGTACTTC.

This clone was recorded once. The sample contains more than one DNA sequence encoding this CDR3. The chain uses TRBV30 and TRBJ2-7; no firm D call. V was shortened by 0 bases and J by 5 bases, with 2 bases between the two germline ends. The germline V gene has CDR1 GTSNPN and CDR2 SVGIG (reference sequence). The CDR3 spans 10 residues. The CDR3 loop is CAWSVNEQYF. Here the CDR3 DNA reads TGTGCCTGGAGTGTCAACGAGCAGTACTTC. Together with reference TRBV30 and TRBJ2-7, the CDR3 gives the full variable domain: SQTIHQWPATLVQPVGSPLSLECTVEGTSNPNLYWYRQAAGRGLQLLFYSVGIGQISSEVPQNLSASRPQDRQFILSSKKLLLSDSGFYLCAWSVNEQYFGPGTRLTVT.

The genes are TRBV5-1 and TRBJ2-6; no definite D call. With 3 bases removed from V and 0 bases from J, the gap between germline ends came to 7 bases. This CDR3 spans 15 amino acids. Germline CDR1 and CDR2: SGHRS and YFSETQ. This CDR3 is CASSSSNSGANVLTF. CDR3 bases: TGCGCCAGCAGCTCATCCAACTCTGGGGCCAACGTCCTGACTTTC.

The chain uses TRBV7-2 and TRBJ2-1, with TRBD2 identical over 9 bases. Germline-derived CDR1 and CDR2 are SGHTA and FQGNSA. The length of the CDR3 is 12 residues. V lost 5 bases and J lost 15; bases outside the gene matches: 8. The CDR3 DNA follows: TGTGCCAGCAGCCCCCCTAGCGGGAAGGTGTTCTTC. Translated, it gives CASSPPSGKVFF. Looking up the rest from reference TRBV7-2 and TRBJ2-1 gives the full variable domain: GAGVSQSPSNKVTEKGKDVELRCDPISGHTALYWYRQSLGQGLEFLIYFQGNSAPDKSGLPSDRFSAERTGGSVSTLTIQRTQQEDSAVYLCASSPPSGKVFFGPGTRLTVL.